The 13 T cell receptor beta chains listed next were all sequenced from one sample in a study of blood T cell repertoires in COVID-19. Measured with immunoSEQ multiplex PCR; TCRdb has only the in-frame clones, and not every one. The sample holds more than 80,000 clones; roughly 88% are singletons and the top ten take about 1.5%. Sequenced: peripheral blood. The origin of the receptors is a human donor with active COVID-19. The donor label of this sample is uncertain.

The rearrangement uses TRBV5-4 and TRBJ2-1; the D gene is possibly TRBD2 (6 bases). V was cut by 4 bases and J by 8 bases, with 19 bases left in between. CDR1 and CDR2 from the germline V gene are SGHNT and YYREEE (reference sequence). The CDR3 spans 15 residues. CDR3 residues: CASSLAPGGRDEQFF. The CDR3 nucleotides are TGTGCCAGCAGCCTAGCCCCCGGGGGACGGGATGAGCAGTTCTTC.

The gene calls are TRBV4-3 and TRBJ2-4; perhaps TRBD2 as D (6 bases). From germline, CDR1 is LGHNA and CDR2 YSLEER. This CDR3 contains 16 residues. V lost 1 base to trimming and J lost 0 bases, with 10 bases between them. The CDR3 sequence: CASSQGWRGAKNIQYF. The CDR3 DNA follows: TGCGCCAGCAGCCAAGGATGGCGGGGAGCCAAAAACATTCAGTACTTC.

The chain carries TRBV3-1 (or the pseudogene TRBV3-2) and TRBJ1-2, with 9 nucleotides matching TRBD1. Germline V gene sequence: CDR1 LGHDT, CDR2 YNNKEL (reference sequence). This CDR3 region has 14 residues. The V segment lost 4 bases and the J segment 5 bases; nucleotides outside the gene matches: 5. The CDR3 DNA reads as TGTGCCAGCAGCCTCCCCGGGACAGGGTATGGCTACACCTTC. Translated, it gives CASSLPGTGYGYTF.

The V and J genes are TRBV29-1 and TRBJ2-1; 9 bases agree with TRBD1. J lost 6 bases, V lost 4 bases, and 1 base had no gene match. Per germline, CDR1 SQVTM and CDR2 ANQGSEA. This CDR3 spans 12 amino acids. CDR3 residues: CSVGQGGNEQFF. The DNA of the CDR3 is TGCAGCGTTGGACAGGGGGGCAATGAGCAGTTCTTC.

J is TRBJ2-7 and V is TRBV6-2 or TRBV6-3; maybe TRBD1 (6 bases). This CDR3 has 12 amino acids. Germline V gene sequence: CDR1 MNHEY, CDR2 SVGEGT. With 4 bases removed from V and 6 bases from J, the gap between germline ends came to 10 bases. CDR3 bases: TGTGCCAGCAGTTTCCAGGGGTTCGAGCAGTACTTC. Protein: CASSFQGFEQYF.

The V call is TRBV7-6, the J call TRBJ2-3; TRBD2 aligns across 9 bases. The V gene end was trimmed by 5 bases and the J gene end by 2 bases; junction bases not matched to a gene: 8. The CDR3 contains 16 residues. The germline CDR1 and CDR2 sequences are SGHVS and FNYEAQ. CDR3 sequence: CASSAVTSGFTDTQYF. In nucleotides, the CDR3 is TGTGCCAGCAGCGCAGTGACTAGCGGATTCACAGATACGCAGTATTTT.

The chain couples TRBV28 to TRBJ2-1, with D tentatively TRBD2 (6 bases). The CDR3 sequence is 14 residues long. Trimming took 2 bases from V and 7 from J, leaving 12 bases between them. Germline CDR1 MDHEN, CDR2 SYDVKM. The CDR3 bases are TGTGCCAGCAGTTTAGGCGGGGCCACGAATGAGCAGTTCTTC. It translates to CASSLGGATNEQFF.

The rearrangement links TRBV7-2 to TRBJ1-5; D possibly corresponds to TRBD1 (6 bases). The germline V gene has CDR1 SGHTA and CDR2 FQGNSA. This CDR3 contains 15 residues. Trimming left V 1 base short and J 3 bases short, with 10 bases between. CDR3 protein: CASSLVRQDNQPQHF. The CDR3 DNA reads as TGTGCCAGCAGCTTAGTACGACAGGACAATCAGCCCCAGCATTTT.

The chain carries TRBV7-3 and TRBJ1-6; TRBD1 might be the D (5 bases). The germline V gene encodes CDR1 SGHTA and CDR2 FQGTGA. The CDR3 covers 14 residues. V lost 5 bases and J lost 10, with 15 bases in between. The CDR3 spells CASSPGGFGSPLHF. The CDR3 DNA is TGTGCCAGCAGCCCGGGGGGGTTTGGATCACCCCTCCACTTT.

This chain links TRBV9 with TRBJ1-6; TRBD1 might be the D (5 bases). V lost 2 bases, J lost 9 bases, and 9 bases lay in between. The length of the CDR3 is 13 residues. Germline CDR1 reads SGDLS; CDR2 reads YYNGEE. The CDR3 DNA follows: TGTGCCAGCAGCGTCAGGGTCGGTTCACCCCTCCACTTT. The encoded protein is CASSVRVGSPLHF.

This clone was seen once. V is TRBV6-2 or TRBV6-3 and J is TRBJ1-1; no definite D call. The germline gives CDR1 MNHEY, CDR2 SVGEGT. This CDR3 spans 13 amino acids. Trimming took off 2 bases at V and 4 bases at J, with 8 bases between the two ends. In nucleotides, the CDR3 is TGTGCCAGCAGTTACGGCCTTATCACTGAAGCTTTCTTT. It translates to CASSYGLITEAFF.

V is TRBV6-5 and J is TRBJ1-6; 12 bases agree with TRBD1. With V trimmed by 8 bases and J by 4 bases, 3 bases remained unmatched. There are 15 residues in the CDR3. Germline loops: CDR1 MNHEY, CDR2 SVGAGI. This CDR3 is CASWGQGAYNSPLHF. The DNA of the CDR3 is TGTGCCAGCTGGGGACAGGGGGCTTATAATTCACCCCTCCACTTT.

CDR3 in DNA: TGTGCCAGCAGCTTAGATTTGAGACAGGGCTCTTCACCCCTCCACTTT. It specifies CASSLDLRQGSSPLHF. The V gene is TRBV11-2, the J gene TRBJ1-6, with 7 bases lining up with TRBD1. Germline assignment: CDR1 SGHAT and CDR2 FQNNGV. After removal of 0 bases from V and 9 bases from J, the junction contained 8 bases not matched to a gene. The CDR3 runs 16 residues.